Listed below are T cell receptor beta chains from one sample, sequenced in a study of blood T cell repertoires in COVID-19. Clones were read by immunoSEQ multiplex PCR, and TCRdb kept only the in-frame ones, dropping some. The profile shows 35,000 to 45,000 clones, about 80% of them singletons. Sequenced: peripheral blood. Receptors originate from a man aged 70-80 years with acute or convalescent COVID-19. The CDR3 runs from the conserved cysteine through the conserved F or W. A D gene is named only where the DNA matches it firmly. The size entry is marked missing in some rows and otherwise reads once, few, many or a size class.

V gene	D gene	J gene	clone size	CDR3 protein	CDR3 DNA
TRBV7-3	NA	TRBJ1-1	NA	CASSPRGHTEAFF	TGTGCCAGCAGCCCTCGTGGGCACACTGAAGCTTTCTTT
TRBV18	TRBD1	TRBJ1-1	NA	CASSEKQGRNTEAFF	TGTGCCAGCTCAGAAAAACAGGGGCGGAACACTGAAGCTTTCTTT
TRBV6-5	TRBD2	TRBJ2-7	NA	CASSAGTSGEYEQYF	TGTGCCAGCAGCGCCGGGACTAGCGGAGAATACGAGCAGTACTTC
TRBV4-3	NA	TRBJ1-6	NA	CASSQVHASGSPLHF	TGCGCCAGCAGCCAAGTGCACGCTTCGGGGTCACCCCTCCACTTT
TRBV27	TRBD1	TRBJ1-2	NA	CASSTGGNGYTF	TGTGCCAGCAGTACAGGGGGCAACGGCTACACCTTC
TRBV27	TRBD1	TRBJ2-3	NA	CASTWQGARSTDTQYF	TGTGCCAGCACATGGCAGGGGGCGCGTAGCACAGATACGCAGTATTTT
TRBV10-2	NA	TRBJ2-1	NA	CASSERRGSYNEQFF	TGCGCCAGCAGTGAGAGGAGGGGTTCCTACAATGAGCAGTTCTTC
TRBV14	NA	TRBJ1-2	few	CASSQDEYGYTF	TGTGCCAGCAGCCAAGATGAGTATGGCTACACCTTC
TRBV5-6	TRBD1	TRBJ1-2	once	CASSEWTGGGSYGYTF	TGTGCCAGCAGCGAGTGGACAGGGGGCGGGAGCTATGGCTACACCTTC
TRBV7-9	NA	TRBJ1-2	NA	CASSLETAPNYGYTF	TGTGCCAGCAGCTTAGAGACAGCCCCTAACTATGGCTACACCTTC
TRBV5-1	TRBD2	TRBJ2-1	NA	CASSLIPREGNEQFF	TGCGCCAGCAGCCTAATACCCAGGGAGGGTAATGAGCAGTTCTTC
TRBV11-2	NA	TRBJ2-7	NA	CASSLELTYEQYF	TGTGCCAGCAGCTTAGAGCTAACCTACGAGCAGTACTTC
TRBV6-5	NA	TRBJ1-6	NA	CATRRGGINSPLHF	TGTGCCACTAGACGGGGGGGAATTAATTCACCCCTCCACTTT
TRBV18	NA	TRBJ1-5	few	CASSPPTRGMGSQPQHF	TGTGCCAGCTCACCCCCAACCAGGGGTATGGGTAGTCAGCCCCAGCATTTT
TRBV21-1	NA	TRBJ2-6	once	CASSEQGAPGANVLTF	TGTGCCAGCAGCGAACAGGGGGCGCCCGGGGCCAACGTCCTGACTTTC
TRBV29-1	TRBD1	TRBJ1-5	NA	CSVETGGVGQPQHF	TGCAGCGTTGAGACAGGGGGCGTGGGTCAGCCCCAGCATTTT
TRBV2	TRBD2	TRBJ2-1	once	CASRLAGGTNEQFF	TGTGCCAGCAGGCTAGCGGGGGGCACCAATGAGCAGTTCTTC
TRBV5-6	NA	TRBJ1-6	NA	CASSLPQGGSPLHF	TGTGCCAGCAGCTTGCCACAGGGCGGTTCACCCCTCCACTTT
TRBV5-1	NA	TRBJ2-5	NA	CASSPVGGVRETQYF	TGCGCCAGCAGCCCAGTGGGCGGGGTGAGGGAGACCCAGTACTTC
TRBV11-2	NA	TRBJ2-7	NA	CASSSIGGASSYEQYF	TGTGCCAGCAGCTCAATTGGGGGGGCGAGCTCCTACGAGCAGTACTTC
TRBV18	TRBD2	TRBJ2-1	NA	CASSPGGGGRFNEQFF	TGTGCCAGCTCACCTGGCGGGGGGGGCCGGTTCAATGAGCAGTTCTTC
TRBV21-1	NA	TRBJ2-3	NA	CASSSIGRLGTGTQYF	TGTGCCAGCAGCTCGATTGGAAGGTTGGGCACAGGTACGCAGTATTTT
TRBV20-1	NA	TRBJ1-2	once	CSAFEDYGYTF	TGCAGTGCCTTCGAGGACTATGGCTACACCTTC
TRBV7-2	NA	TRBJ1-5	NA	CASSLAPGKRIQPQHF	TGTGCCAGCAGCTTAGCCCCGGGGAAGAGGATACAGCCCCAGCATTTT
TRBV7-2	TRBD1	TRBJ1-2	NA	CASSLMGGQGALGYTF	TGTGCCAGCAGCTTAATGGGGGGACAGGGGGCCCTCGGCTACACCTTC
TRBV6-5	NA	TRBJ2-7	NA	CASRGRGYEQYF	TGTGCCAGCAGGGGACGGGGGTACGAGCAGTACTTC
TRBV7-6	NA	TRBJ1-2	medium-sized	CASSLGEQNYGYTF	TGTGCCAGCAGCTTAGGCGAACAGAACTATGGCTACACCTTC
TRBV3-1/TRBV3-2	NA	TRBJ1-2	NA	CASSQGRGDYGYTF	TGTGCCAGCAGCCAGGGGAGGGGGGACTATGGCTACACCTTC
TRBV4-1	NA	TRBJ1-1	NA	CASSPLAGWSNTEAFF	TGCGCCAGCAGCCCTTTGGCAGGGTGGAGCAACACTGAAGCTTTCTTT
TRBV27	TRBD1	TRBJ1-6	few	CASSFQDRGSPLHF	TGTGCCAGCAGTTTCCAGGACAGGGGTTCACCCCTCCACTTT
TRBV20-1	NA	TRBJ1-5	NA	CSASRSRAQPQHF	TGCAGTGCTAGTCGGTCGAGGGCTCAGCCCCAGCATTTT
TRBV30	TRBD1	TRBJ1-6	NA	CAHGSGTGVSPLHF	TGTGCCCACGGATCCGGGACAGGGGTATCACCCCTCCACTTT
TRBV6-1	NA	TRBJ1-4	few	CASSDGGWEKLFF	TGTGCCAGCAGTGACGGCGGATGGGAAAAACTGTTTTTT
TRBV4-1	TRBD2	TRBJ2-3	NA	CASSQGLAGSTDTQYF	TGCGCCAGCAGCCAAGGGCTAGCGGGGAGCACAGATACGCAGTATTTT
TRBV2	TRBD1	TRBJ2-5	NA	CASLRDRGETQYF	TGTGCCAGCCTCCGGGACAGGGGAGAGACCCAGTACTTC
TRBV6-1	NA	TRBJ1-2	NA	CASSEAEGFNSGYGYTF	TGTGCCAGCAGTGAAGCAGAGGGTTTTAACAGTGGCTATGGCTACACCTTC
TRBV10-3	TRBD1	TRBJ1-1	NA	CATETGGRPEAFF	TGTGCCACCGAGACAGGGGGCCGGCCTGAAGCTTTCTTT
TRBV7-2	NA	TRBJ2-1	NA	CASSLTLDEQFF	TGTGCCAGCAGCTTAACGTTAGATGAGCAGTTCTTC
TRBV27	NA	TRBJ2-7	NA	CASSSNGAGSYEQYF	TGTGCCAGCAGTTCTAACGGCGCAGGGTCATACGAGCAGTACTTC